These T cell receptor beta chains were read from a single sample in a study of cytomegalovirus exposure and HLA in healthy donors. Profiling relied on immunoSEQ multiplex PCR, and the TCRdb table lists in-frame clones only, not all of them. The profile covers 120,000 to 150,000 clones, with around 9.6% appearing a single time and over 1.5% taken by the ten largest. Sequencing input: PBMCs. Receptor source: a male donor in good health and CMV-seronegative. Both conserved end residues are part of each CDR3. A D gene is named only where the DNA matches it firmly. Expanded clones are given a class, and other clones once, few, many or no size at all.

V gene	CDR3 length	J gene	D gene	clone size	CDR3 DNA	CDR3 protein
TRBV7-8	15	TRBJ1-2	NA	few	TGTGCCAGCAGCGCCCCGGGGATGGGTCTCGGTGGCTACACCTTC	CASSAPGMGLGGYTF
TRBV7-2	14	TRBJ2-7	TRBD1	few	TGTGCCAGCAGTTACGGACAGGGGGCGGTCGAGCAGTACTTC	CASSYGQGAVEQYF
TRBV13	17	TRBJ2-1	TRBD2	few	TGTGCCAGCAGCCCCCCACGGACTAGCGGGGGGGTAGTTGAGCAGTTCTTC	CASSPPRTSGGVVEQFF
TRBV29-1	13	TRBJ2-2	TRBD2	few	TGCACATGCGGGGGGGCTAGGACCGGGGAGCTGTTTTTT	CTCGGARTGELFF
TRBV4-1	15	TRBJ1-2	NA	NA	TGCGCCAGCAGCCCCGTAGGGCCAAGTGGGGCAAAGGATACCTTC	CASSPVGPSGAKDTF
TRBV7-9	15	TRBJ2-2	NA	NA	TGTGCCAGCAGCCGCGGGACAGAGAACACCGGGGAGCTGTTTTTT	CASSRGTENTGELFF
TRBV6-1	15	TRBJ1-3	NA	NA	TGTGCCAGCAGTGAAGCGGTATCAGGGGCGAACACCATATATTTT	CASSEAVSGANTIYF
TRBV19	17	TRBJ1-2	TRBD1	few	TGTGCCAGTAGTATGGTATTCGGGACAGGGGTACATTATGGCTACACCTTC	CASSMVFGTGVHYGYTF
TRBV11-3	13	TRBJ1-1	NA	few	TGTGCCAGCAGCCTGGGAACGGGGAGAGAAGCTTTCTTT	CASSLGTGREAFF
TRBV7-9	19	TRBJ2-3	TRBD2	few	TGTGCCAGCAGCTCCCTGGCCGGTGCAAGCGGGAGGGCCGGGAATACGCAGTATTTT	CASSSLAGASGRAGNTQYF